The rows below give T cell receptor beta chains drawn from one sample of a study of radiotherapy plus CTLA-4 blockade in lung cancer. The method was immunoSEQ multiplex PCR; TCRdb's version includes in-frame clones alone and lacks a portion of them. This table holds around 99,000 clones, roughly 88% found once. The material was peripheral blood, obtained from a patient treated with radiotherapy plus ipilimumab. Receptors were obtained from a human donor with non-small cell lung cancer that progressed on radiotherapy plus ipilimumab. Both conserved end residues are part of each CDR3. A D gene is named only where the DNA matches it firmly. Size tells how often a clone was seen (once, few, many) or the class of an expanded clone, and some rows leave it out.

cdr3_nt cdr3_aa j_call v_call clone_size d_call
TGTGCCAGCAGCACCCCCATTGGCTCCTACGAGCAGTACTTC CASSTPIGSYEQYF TRBJ2-7 TRBV7-6 . .
TGTGCCAGCAGCTTGTGGGAGGACGAGCAGTACTTC CASSLWEDEQYF TRBJ2-7 TRBV7-2 . .
TGTGCTAGTGGTTTGGGCCTCCCTAATACGCAGTATTTT CASGLGLPNTQYF TRBJ2-3 TRBV12-5 . .
TGTGCCACCAGCAGACGGGACTTCTCAGATACGCAGTATTTT CATSRRDFSDTQYF TRBJ2-3 TRBV15 . .
TGTGCCAGTCGGGACAGGGTTGGGAGATCAACCCCGAACACTGAAGCTTTCTTT CASRDRVGRSTPNTEAFF TRBJ1-1 TRBV19 . TRBD1
TGTGCCAGCAGTGAATCTACCATTGGCTACACCTTC CASSESTIGYTF TRBJ1-2 TRBV25-1 . .
TGTGCCAGCAGCTGGGACAGGCCTGTCTATGGCTACACCTTC CASSWDRPVYGYTF TRBJ1-2 TRBV5-4 . TRBD1
TGTGCCAGCAGAGAGTTCCGGGACGGCGCAGTGTCTACCTTC CASREFRDGAVSTF TRBJ1-2 TRBV6-5 few .
TGCGCCAGCAGCTTGGAAGGGCTAGTTTTTAACATTCAGTACTTC CASSLEGLVFNIQYF TRBJ2-4 TRBV5-1 . .
TGCGCCAGCAGCTTGGAGGGTCACCAGGGGGCTGAGCAGTTCTTC CASSLEGHQGAEQFF TRBJ2-1 TRBV5-1 . TRBD1
TGTGCCAGCAGCCAAGATGCTCCGAAAGCGGTTACCTACAATGAGCAGTTCTTC CASSQDAPKAVTYNEQFF TRBJ2-1 TRBV14 . .
TGTGCCAGCAGGGGACTAGCGGGAGACTACGAGCAGTACTTC CASRGLAGDYEQYF TRBJ2-7 TRBV2 . TRBD2
TGTGCCAGCAGCGTAAGTTCAGGGAAGCCAGAGACCCAGTACTTC CASSVSSGKPETQYF TRBJ2-5 TRBV9 . .
TGTGCCAGCAGCTGTACAGAAGAAGAGGGCACAGATACGCAGTATTTT CASSCTEEEGTDTQYF TRBJ2-3 TRBV7-9 few .
TGTGCCGCCGGGGGTGGAGGGCCCTACGAGCAGTACTTC CAAGGGGPYEQYF TRBJ2-7 TRBV6-1 . .
TGTGCCAGCATCGGCGACAGGTACTATGGCTACACCTTC CASIGDRYYGYTF TRBJ1-2 TRBV28 . .
TGTGCCAGCAGCCAAGAAGGAGGGGTCAACACTGAAGCTTTCTTT CASSQEGGVNTEAFF TRBJ1-1 TRBV14 . .
TGTGCCAGCAGGGCCGCGAGACTGGAAGAGACCCAGTACTTC CASRAARLEETQYF TRBJ2-5 TRBV6-1 . .
TGTGCCAGCAGTTACAGGGGGGGGCGCGGGAACACTGAAGCTTTCTTT CASSYRGGRGNTEAFF TRBJ1-1 TRBV6-5 . .
TGCGCCAGCAGCTTGGGGGGCGTTGTAGGCCAGCCCCAGCATTTT CASSLGGVVGQPQHF TRBJ1-5 TRBV5-1 . .
TGTGCCAGCAGTTACAGGTCCGTCGGGGGCACTGAAGCTTTCTTT CASSYRSVGGTEAFF TRBJ1-1 TRBV6-5 . .
TGCGCCAGCAGCCAACTGGGACTAGCGGCATACAATGAGCAGTTCTTC CASSQLGLAAYNEQFF TRBJ2-1 TRBV4-1 . TRBD2
TGCGCCAGCAGCTTGGTTGGACCTTCCTACGAGCAGTACTTC CASSLVGPSYEQYF TRBJ2-7 TRBV5-1 . .
TGCGCCAGCAGTAAGGGACAGGGCGCAACTAATGAAAAACTGTTTTTT CASSKGQGATNEKLFF TRBJ1-4 TRBV10-2 . TRBD1
TGTGCCAGCAGTCTCGGGACGGAATTGTCCTTT CASSLGTELSF TRBJ1-1 TRBV25-1 . .
TGTGCCAGCAGCTTGGTAGTGAACACTGAAGCTTTCTTT CASSLVVNTEAFF TRBJ1-1 TRBV5-6 . .
TGTGCCAGCTCCTCATCGCTGAACACCGGGGAGCTGTTTTTT CASSSSLNTGELFF TRBJ2-2 TRBV18 . .
TGTGCTAGTGGTTTGATCGTGGGGCGTTCGCACACCATATATTTT CASGLIVGRSHTIYF TRBJ1-3 TRBV12-5 . .
TGTGCCTGGAGGAAAAGAGCGAGAATAAACACCGGGGAGCTGTTTTTT CAWRKRARINTGELFF TRBJ2-2 TRBV30 once .
TGTGCCAGCAGTGAAGCGGCACGGGAGACCCAGTACTTC CASSEAARETQYF TRBJ2-5 TRBV6-1 . .
TGTGCCAGCAGCTGGGACAGGGGTCGAGCCAAAAACATTCAGTACTTC CASSWDRGRAKNIQYF TRBJ2-4 TRBV5-4 . TRBD1
TGCGCCAGCAGCTTGGGGGAGAGCTCCTACAATGAGCAGTTCTTC CASSLGESSYNEQFF TRBJ2-1 TRBV5-1 . .
TGTGCCAGCAGTTCCCGGGACAGAAGGGTGAAAGAGACCCAGTACTTC CASSSRDRRVKETQYF TRBJ2-5 TRBV28 . TRBD1
TGCGCCAGCAGCTTGACTCCGGGACTAGAAGAGACCCAGTACTTC CASSLTPGLEETQYF TRBJ2-5 TRBV5-1 . TRBD2
TGCGCCAGCAGTGAGATCGCGGGAGGCGGCGGGGAGCTGTTTTTT CASSEIAGGGGELFF TRBJ2-2 TRBV10-2 . TRBD2
TGCGCCAGCAGCCAGCAGGGGAATACTAATGAAAAACTGTTTTTT CASSQQGNTNEKLFF TRBJ1-4 TRBV5-1 . .
TGTGCCAGCAGTTCCCAGACAGGAACCATCAATGAGCAGTTCTTC CASSSQTGTINEQFF TRBJ2-1 TRBV6-6 . .
TGTGCCTGGAGGGCTCAGCATGATGAGCAGTTCTTC CAWRAQHDEQFF TRBJ2-1 TRBV30 . .
TGCGCCAGCAGCCAAGAGGCAGCGGGCCCCTACGAGCAGTACTTC CASSQEAAGPYEQYF TRBJ2-7 TRBV4-1 . .
TGTGCCAGCAGCGATATTCGACGCGGGAGTATGAATGAGCAGTTCTTC CASSDIRRGSMNEQFF TRBJ2-1 TRBV14 . TRBD2
TGTGCCAGCAGCGTAGCTCTGGGGGAGGGCCAAGAGACCCAGTACTTC CASSVALGEGQETQYF TRBJ2-5 TRBV9 . TRBD2
TGCGCCAGCAGCGGGGGACAGGGGGCTGCGCGTAGCGAGCAGTACTTC CASSGGQGAARSEQYF TRBJ2-7 TRBV5-1 . TRBD1
TGTGCCAGCAGTTTAAACGCCAACACTGAAGCTTTCTTT CASSLNANTEAFF TRBJ1-1 TRBV27 . .
TGTGCCAGCAGTGAAGCTAAGGCGGGACTCAATGAGCAGTTCTTC CASSEAKAGLNEQFF TRBJ2-1 TRBV6-1 . .